This T cell receptor (beta chain) was observed in a study of cytomegalovirus exposure and HLA in healthy donors. Use of 60 Vbeta and 13 Jbeta primers characterized the PCR. The table came from immunoSEQ multiplex PCR; TCRdb's copy has only in-frame clones and leaves some out. The sample has some 190,000 clones, about 88% seen once. The table lists this clone with a few counts. Per the germline V gene, CDR1 is MNHNY and CDR2 is SVGAGI (reference sequence). V lost 6 bases, J lost 2 bases, and 13 bases lay in between. The CDR3 length is 14 residues. Sequencing was done on a sample of PBMCs. The chain combines TRBV6-6 with TRBJ1-2; tentative D call: TRBD1 (6 bases). This clonotype was obtained from a woman in her thirties in good health and CMV-seronegative. This chain's CDR3 is CASRQGMGNYGYTF. DNA of the CDR3: TGTGCCAGCAGGCAGGGGATGGGGAACTATGGCTACACCTTC.